The 13 T cell receptor beta chains reported below all come from one sample, sequenced in a study of OX40 agonist ivuxolimab in advanced cancers. Libraries came from the immunoSEQ multiplex PCR assay. TCRdb limited this immuneACCESS table to in-frame rearrangements with V and J called. A share of clones is missing; checked studies link under half to unresolved V genes, and the rest is unexplained. This sample lists 60,000 to 80,000 clones; roughly nine tenths were detected once. The ten largest clonotypes hold 11% of the sample. The sample consisted of CD4+ or CD8+ T cells sorted from blood, taken in a trial of the OX40 agonist ivuxolimab. The receptors were gathered from an adult with an advanced solid tumor such as melanoma, head and neck, liver or kidney cancer.

The CDR3 nucleotides are TGTGCCAGCAGCTCAGGGACGGCCGCAGGGGCCAACGTCCTGACTTTC. Encoded protein: CASSSGTAAGANVLTF. The chain uses TRBV5-8 and TRBJ2-6; D is possibly TRBD1 or TRBD2 (5 bases each). Deletions cut 3 bases from V and 4 bases from J, with 14 bases between. Germline loops: CDR1 SGHTS, CDR2 YDEGEE. The CDR3 consists of 16 residues.

This CDR3 reads CASSPQGVGEAFF. DNA for the CDR3: TGCGCCAGCAGCCCACAGGGGGTGGGTGAAGCTTTCTTT. The V call is TRBV5-1, the J call TRBJ1-1; 8 nucleotides line up with TRBD1. The CDR3 runs to 13 residues. The junction had 6 bases not matched to a gene; V was cut back by 4 bases and J by 7 bases. Germline V CDR1 and CDR2: SGHRS, YFSETQ. The entire variable domain, with the rest obtained from reference TRBV5-1 and TRBJ1-1, is as follows: KAGVTQTPRYLIKTRGQQVTLSCSPISGHRSVSWYQQTPGQGLQFLFEYFSETQRNKGNFPGRFSGRQFSNSRSEMNVSTLELGDSALYLCASSPQGVGEAFFGQGTRLTVV.

The rearrangement joins TRBV5-4 to TRBJ1-1; TRBD1 aligns across 7 bases. Germline values: CDR1 SGHNT, CDR2 YYREEE (reference sequence). CDR3 length: 13 residues. J gave up 3 bases and V 3 bases, and 2 bases lay outside the gene matches. CDR3 in amino acids: CASSWDSYTEAFF. DNA for the CDR3: TGTGCCAGCAGCTGGGACAGCTACACTGAAGCTTTCTTT.

The V gene is TRBV27, the J gene TRBJ2-7; maybe TRBD2 (7 bases). CDR1 and CDR2 from the germline V gene are MNHEY and SMNVEV (reference sequence). The CDR3 sequence is 14 residues long. V lost 6 bases and J lost 7, with 19 bases in between. CDR3 in amino acids: CASSRGGVWREQYF. The CDR3 DNA follows: TGTGCCAGCAGCCGAGGGGGGGTCTGGAGGGAGCAGTACTTC.

The rearrangement links TRBV11-3 to TRBJ2-2, with 7 bases identical to TRBD1. The V gene end was trimmed by 4 bases and the J gene end by 6 bases; junction bases not matched to a gene: 5. CDR1 and CDR2 from the germline V gene are SGHNT and YENEEA. The CDR3 runs 14 residues. The CDR3 DNA reads as TGTGCCAGCAGCTACCTAACAGGGGCCGGGGAGCTGTTTTTT. Translation: CASSYLTGAGELFF.

This sequence joins TRBV9 and TRBJ1-6; D possibly corresponds to TRBD1 (6 bases). V lost 0 bases, J lost 9 bases, and 7 bases lay in between. Germline CDR1 and CDR2: SGDLS and YYNGEE. The CDR3 extends over 13 amino acids. The CDR3 sequence: CASSVEGGSPLHF. The CDR3 DNA sequence: TGTGCCAGCAGCGTAGAGGGGGGTTCACCCCTCCACTTT. Full variable domain (remainder filled in from reference TRBV9 and TRBJ1-6): DSGVTQTPKHLITATGQRVTLRCSPRSGDLSVYWYQQSLDQGLQFLIQYYNGEERAKGNILERFSAQQFPDLHSELNLSSLELGDSALYFCASSVEGGSPLHFGNGTRLTVT.

The genes are TRBV9 and TRBJ1-2; no reliable D call. This CDR3 is 16 amino acids long. Trimming removed 4 bases at V and 4 bases at J, with 20 bases between. Germline CDR1 reads SGDLS; CDR2 reads YYNGEE. In DNA, the CDR3 is TGTGCCAGCAGCTTGGGGTTCGGGGATCCCCCCTATGGCTACACCTTC. Translating gives CASSLGFGDPPYGYTF.

This chain uses TRBV19 with TRBJ1-4; D is ambiguous. Trimming pared 1 base from V and 6 bases from J, leaving 12 bases between. CDR1 and CDR2 (germline): LNHDA, SQIVND (reference sequence). This CDR3 region has 15 residues. The CDR3 sequence: CASSIVRALDEKLFF. CDR3 nucleotides: TGTGCCAGTAGTATAGTAAGGGCGTTGGATGAAAAACTGTTTTTT.

In this sample, this clone turned up once. V and J are TRBV5-4 and TRBJ2-2; D could derive from TRBD1 or TRBD2 (6 bases each). Trimming removed 0 bases from V and 4 bases from J, with 10 bases in between. Germline V lookup: CDR1 SGHNT, CDR2 YYREEE (reference sequence). The CDR3 loop spans 15 amino acids. CDR3 coding DNA: TGTGCCAGCAGCTTGGGGGGGGCGGGCACCGGGGAGCTGTTTTTT. Encoded protein: CASSLGGAGTGELFF.

The chain recombines TRBV10-2 with TRBJ2-5; a weak D match, TRBD2 (7 bases). The CDR3 has 16 amino acids. Trimming removed 4 bases at V and 4 bases at J, with 19 bases between. CDR1 is WSHSY, CDR2 SAAADI, per germline. CDR3 amino acids: CASSAPWGGARETQYF. CDR3 DNA: TGCGCCAGCAGTGCCCCCTGGGGGGGGGCCAGAGAGACCCAGTACTTC.

The chain uses TRBV25-1 and TRBJ2-5; D may match TRBD1 or TRBD2 (5 bases each). The last part of the DNA fits TRBJ2-7 better; the J call may be wrong. Germline CDR1 and CDR2: MGHDK and SYGVNS. This CDR3 has 15 amino acids. The CDR3, as DNA: TGTGCCAGCAGTGAATACGGGGCGGATTCCTACGAGCAGTACTTC. Translated, it gives CASSEYGADSYEQYF.

This rearrangement joins TRBV4-1 to TRBJ2-2; D remains unclear. The V gene lost 0 bases and the J gene lost 1 base, with 12 bases spanning the gap. The CDR3 consists of 17 residues. The germline V gene encodes CDR1 MGHRA and CDR2 YSYEKL. CDR3 residues: CASSQELGRKNTGELFF. The CDR3 nucleotides are TGCGCCAGCAGCCAAGAGCTCGGCAGGAAGAACACCGGGGAGCTGTTTTTT.

In this sample, this clone turned up a few times. The chain has TRBV6-6 and TRBJ2-7, with D perhaps matching TRBD1 (6 bases). V was pared by 9 bases and J by 1 base, with 22 bases between. Per the germline V gene, CDR1 is MNHNY and CDR2 is SVGAGI (reference sequence). This CDR3 has 16 residues. In nucleotides, the CDR3 is TGTGCCAGTTGCCGGGACACAACTCAAGGATCCTACGAGCAGTACTTC. Translating it yields CASCRDTTQGSYEQYF.